Sequencing of this TCR beta chain was carried out in a study of shared clonotypes between healthy human individuals. The table came from immunoSEQ multiplex PCR; TCRdb's copy has only in-frame clones and leaves some out. Among about 470,000 clones, about 76% were seen once, and the ten largest hold roughly an eighth. In regard to this clone: Antigen: not known.

Trimming removed 4 bases at V and 7 bases at J, with 20 bases between. The germline V gene encodes CDR1 SGHNT and CDR2 YYREEE (reference sequence). This CDR3 region has 16 residues. General study results and limits: It was only blood that was sampled, and tissue repertoires likely differ.

The clonotype originates from a woman aged 40 to 50 in good health. Some clones in this sample may be carry-over from other donors' samples. The sequenced material came from PBMCs. The chain carries TRBV5-4 and TRBJ1-4; D call uncertain. The CDR3 loop is CASSKDLGQDSEKLFF. DNA for the CDR3: TGTGCCAGCAGCAAAGACTTAGGGCAGGATAGTGAAAAACTGTTTTTT.